This is a list of T cell receptor beta chains from one sample in a study of T cell responses to AZD1222 COVID-19 vaccine. The method was immunoSEQ multiplex PCR; TCRdb's version includes in-frame clones alone and lacks a portion of them. The sample lists some 130,000 clones; 80% to 95% were seen once. Sequencing used peripheral blood, obtained on day 0 of AZD1222 vaccination. Source of these receptors: an adult in good health. Both conserved end residues are part of each CDR3. D genes are given only for firm matches. Clone size is shown for a subset of rows, as once, few, many or a class of expanded clone.

cdr3_aa cdr3_nt v_call clone_size d_call j_call
CASSSRQGIDLAGVDEQFF TGTGCCAGCAGCTCGCGACAGGGGATTGATCTAGCGGGAGTGGATGAGCAGTTCTTC TRBV5-4 NA TRBD2 TRBJ2-1
CSAATSGSGDTQYF TGCAGCGCAGCGACTAGCGGGAGCGGTGATACGCAGTATTTT TRBV29-1 NA TRBD2 TRBJ2-3
CASSQGTGGNTIYF TGTGCCAGCAGCCAGGGGACAGGGGGCAACACCATATATTTT TRBV5-5 NA TRBD1 TRBJ1-3
CASSLRQAPERQNTEAFF TGTGCCAGTAGTCTAAGACAGGCCCCGGAAAGGCAGAACACTGAAGCTTTCTTT TRBV19 once NA TRBJ1-1
CASSLEVSRDRIRSTEAFF TGTGCCAGCAGCTTAGAAGTCTCCCGGGACAGGATTCGGAGCACTGAAGCTTTCTTT TRBV7-2 NA TRBD1 TRBJ1-1
CASSAGTLNQPQHF TGCGCCAGCAGTGCCGGGACCCTCAATCAGCCCCAGCATTTT TRBV10-2 NA NA TRBJ1-5
CASSLQDYSYEQYF TGTGCCAGCAGCCTACAGGATTACTCCTACGAGCAGTACTTC TRBV3-1/TRBV3-2 few NA TRBJ2-7
CASSFSGGNTEAFF TGTGCCAGCAGCTTCAGTGGGGGAAACACTGAAGCTTTCTTT TRBV7-9 NA NA TRBJ1-1
CASSLGAGKETQYF TGTGCCAGCAGCTTGGGAGCGGGAAAAGAGACCCAGTACTTC TRBV7-6 NA TRBD2 TRBJ2-5
CASSGRAGQGSYNEQFF TGTGCCAGCAGCGGGAGAGCGGGACAGGGGTCTTACAATGAGCAGTTCTTC TRBV9 NA TRBD1 TRBJ2-1
CASSPGTGGEKLFF TGTGCCAGCTCACCCGGGACAGGGGGAGAAAAACTGTTTTTT TRBV18 NA TRBD1 TRBJ1-4
CASSSLVGRESYNEQFF TGCGCCAGCAGCTCCCTTGTTGGGCGGGAGTCCTACAATGAGCAGTTCTTC TRBV5-1 NA TRBD2 TRBJ2-1
CARILPAFF TGTGCCAGAATCCTACCAGCTTTCTTT TRBV27 NA NA TRBJ1-1
CASSLVPGQRTYGYTF TGTGCCAGCAGCTTAGTTCCGGGACAAAGGACCTATGGCTACACCTTC TRBV7-2 NA NA TRBJ1-2
CASTWGTGGKLFF TGTGCCAGCACCTGGGGGACAGGTGGAAAACTGTTTTTT TRBV28 NA TRBD1 TRBJ1-4
CASSFSQGGTEAFF TGTGCCAGCAGCTTCTCACAGGGAGGGACTGAAGCTTTCTTT TRBV7-2 NA NA TRBJ1-1
CASTHEIISGELFF TGCGCCAGCACCCACGAGATCATTAGCGGGGAGCTGTTTTTT TRBV5-1 NA NA TRBJ2-2
CASSRDSGTDTQYF TGTGCCAGTAGTAGGGATAGCGGCACAGATACGCAGTATTTT TRBV19 NA NA TRBJ2-3
CASSYRTEITGELFF TGTGCCAGCAGTTACCGGACAGAGATCACCGGGGAGCTGTTTTTT TRBV6-6 NA NA TRBJ2-2
CASGRHDEAFF TGTGCCAGCGGGAGACATGATGAAGCTTTCTTT TRBV9 NA NA TRBJ1-1
CASSYSGIGAYEQYF TGTGCCAGCAGTTACTCGGGAATAGGGGCCTACGAGCAGTACTTC TRBV6-6 NA NA TRBJ2-7
CASSLVLGNTDTQYF TGTGCCAGCAGCTTAGTATTAGGGAACACAGATACGCAGTATTTT TRBV7-9 NA NA TRBJ2-3
CATSDHPRGEAFF TGTGCCACCAGTGACCACCCCCGGGGTGAAGCTTTCTTT TRBV24-1 NA NA TRBJ1-1
CASSLSPPTDSYEQYF TGTGCCAGCAGCTTGTCCCCACCGACAGACTCCTACGAGCAGTACTTC TRBV5-6 NA NA TRBJ2-7
CASSSRDRANYGYTF TGTGCCAGCAGCTCCCGGGACAGGGCTAACTATGGCTACACCTTC TRBV11-2 NA TRBD1 TRBJ1-2
CASGLGHSGVHRETQYF TGTGCTAGTGGTTTGGGACACTCGGGTGTGCATCGGGAGACCCAGTACTTC TRBV12-5 NA NA TRBJ2-5
CASSFHGPQMNTEAFF TGTGCCAGCAGCTTCCATGGACCCCAGATGAACACTGAAGCTTTCTTT TRBV28 once NA TRBJ1-1
CASSIGQVRGEQYF TGTGCCAGTAGTATAGGGCAGGTCCGAGGGGAGCAGTACTTC TRBV19 NA NA TRBJ2-7
CASRPLLLLLRNTIYF TGTGCCAGCAGACCCCTTCTCTTACTACTCCGAAACACCATATATTTT TRBV28 NA NA TRBJ1-3
CASSLKLGLAGGPLHNEQFF TGTGCCAGCAGTTTAAAGCTTGGACTAGCGGGAGGGCCTTTACACAATGAGCAGTTCTTC TRBV27 NA TRBD2 TRBJ2-1
CASSHRTDYEQYF TGTGCCAGCAGCCACCGGACAGACTACGAGCAGTACTTC TRBV11-2 NA NA TRBJ2-7
CASTTDSPSTDTQYF TGCGCCAGCACCACTGATTCACCAAGCACAGATACGCAGTATTTT TRBV5-1 NA NA TRBJ2-3
CATSRRQGYTGELFF TGTGCCACCAGCCGTCGACAGGGCTACACCGGGGAGCTGTTTTTT TRBV15 NA TRBD1 TRBJ2-2
CASSLAVTLGGETEAFF TGTGCCAGCAGCTTGGCAGTAACCCTGGGCGGTGAGACTGAAGCTTTCTTT TRBV5-4 NA NA TRBJ1-1
CASSLDARGKNQPQHF TGTGCCAGCAGCTTAGACGCCCGGGGGAAAAATCAGCCCCAGCATTTT TRBV7-2 NA NA TRBJ1-5
CASRLGRTDSGEAFF TGTGCCAGCCGCTTAGGTAGGACAGATTCTGGAGAAGCTTTCTTT TRBV28 NA NA TRBJ1-1
CASSLRDGGLPNEQFF TGTGCCAGCTCACTTCGGGACGGTGGCTTACCTAATGAGCAGTTCTTC TRBV18 NA NA TRBJ2-1
CASSGRKRHYGYTF TGTGCCAGCAGCGGTCGAAAAAGACACTATGGCTACACCTTC TRBV21-1 once NA TRBJ1-2
CASSPPGQGPIYGYTF TGTGCCAGCAGCCCCCCGGGACAGGGGCCTATCTATGGCTACACCTTC TRBV3-1/TRBV3-2 NA TRBD1 TRBJ1-2
CASSLGGARDLSYNEQFF TGTGCCAGCAGCTTAGGGGGGGCCAGGGATTTATCCTACAATGAGCAGTTCTTC TRBV7-6 NA NA TRBJ2-1